The 30 T cell receptor beta chains below all came from one sample that was sequenced in a study of blood T cell repertoires in COVID-19. Profiled with immunoSEQ multiplex PCR; TCRdb holds only in-frame clones, not every one. The table lists under 250,000 clones, approximately 88% of them singletons. Specimen: PBMCs or T cells enriched from blood (not recorded which). The receptors stem from a woman between 25 and 40 years old who had been exposed to COVID-19.

The chain links TRBV5-1 to TRBJ2-1; D may be TRBD2 (5 bases). The CDR3 runs to 15 residues. The germline V gene has CDR1 SGHRS and CDR2 YFSETQ. V was trimmed by 4 bases and J by 5 bases, leaving 16 bases between them. The DNA for the CDR3 is TGCGCCAGCAGCGAAACTAGTGCAGGTAACAATGAGCAGTTCTTC. Encoded protein: CASSETSAGNNEQFF. The whole variable domain, filled in from reference TRBV5-1 and TRBJ2-1, reads KAGVTQTPRYLIKTRGQQVTLSCSPISGHRSVSWYQQTPGQGLQFLFEYFSETQRNKGNFPGRFSGRQFSNSRSEMNVSTLELGDSALYLCASSETSAGNNEQFFGPGTRLTVL.

The rearrangement joins TRBV30 to TRBJ2-3; maybe TRBD2 (5 bases). The length of the CDR3 is 13 residues. Trimming cost V 5 bases and J 5 bases, with 14 bases left between them. Germline V lookup: CDR1 GTSNPN, CDR2 SVGIG (reference sequence). The CDR3 is CAWARLGGDTQYF. CDR3 coding DNA: TGTGCCTGGGCAAGGTTAGGAGGAGATACGCAGTATTTT.

This chain uses TRBV5-1 with TRBJ1-2; D gene ambiguous. CDR3 length: 13 amino acids. Trimming pared 0 bases from V and 5 bases from J, leaving 8 bases between. Germline assignment: CDR1 SGHRS and CDR2 YFSETQ. The CDR3 DNA sequence: TGCGCCAGCAGCTTGGTGGCTGATTATGGCTACACCTTC. Encoded protein: CASSLVADYGYTF.

The chain uses TRBV4-2 and TRBJ1-2; 8 bases match TRBD1. CDR3 length equals 13 residues. V dropped 0 bases and J dropped 8; count of bases not matched to a gene: 2. Germline-derived CDR1 and CDR2 are LGHNA and YNFKEQ. In DNA form, the CDR3 reads TGTGCCAGCAGCCAAGAGGACAGGGTCGGCTACACCTTC. Its translation is CASSQEDRVGYTF.

The V gene is TRBV20-1, the J gene TRBJ1-6, with D maybe TRBD1 (5 bases). Trimming left V 3 bases short and J 10 bases short, with 13 bases between. This CDR3 is 13 amino acids long. The V gene's germline CDR1 is DFQATT and CDR2 SNEGSKA (reference sequence). CDR3 amino acids: CSASPQGSSPLHF. In nucleotides, the CDR3 is TGCAGTGCTAGTCCTCAGGGCAGCTCACCCCTCCACTTT.

This clone came up a few times. The chain has TRBV27 and TRBJ2-7; 8 bases line up with TRBD1. The length of the CDR3 is 16 residues. Germline CDR1 is MNHEY and CDR2 is SMNVEV (reference sequence). Losses at the gene ends were 4 bases for V and 2 bases for J; bases not matched to a gene: 10. The CDR3 DNA reads TGTGCCAGCAGTTCGACAGGGGCCCCTACAACCTACGAGCAGTACTTC. Protein: CASSSTGAPTTYEQYF.

The J gene is TRBJ1-5, the V gene TRBV27; perhaps TRBD1 as D (5 bases). V was trimmed by 6 bases and J by 2 bases, leaving 14 bases between them. The length of the CDR3 is 15 residues. Germline V gives CDR1 MNHEY, CDR2 SMNVEV (reference sequence). CDR3 nucleotides: TGTGCCAGCAGGCCCGAAGGGGCGGGCAATCAGCCCCAGCATTTT. The encoded protein is CASRPEGAGNQPQHF.

The chain uses TRBV14 and TRBJ2-2; TRBD1 matches at 7 bases. The length of the CDR3 is 16 residues. With V trimmed by 1 base and J by 6 bases, 8 bases remained unmatched. Per germline, CDR1 SGHDN and CDR2 FVKESK. The CDR3 spells CASSQGPRQGPGELFF. The CDR3 nucleotides are TGTGCCAGCAGCCAAGGCCCGCGACAGGGACCCGGGGAGCTGTTTTTT.

J is TRBJ2-1 and V is TRBV27, with D maybe TRBD2 (6 bases). Germline assignment: CDR1 MNHEY and CDR2 SMNVEV (reference sequence). The CDR3 loop spans 16 amino acids. V lost 2 bases, J lost 2 bases, and 13 bases lay in between. CDR3 coding DNA: TGTGCCAGCAGTTTAAGGGCTAGCGACACCTACAATGAGCAGTTCTTC. Translated: CASSLRASDTYNEQFF.

The chain is built from TRBV9 and TRBJ2-5; TRBD2 matches 10 bases. CDR3 size: 17 residues. CDR1 is SGDLS, CDR2 YYNGEE, per germline. J lost 5 bases, V lost 0 bases, and 10 bases had no gene match. The CDR3 protein is CASSVDMEREGLETQYF. CDR3 nucleotide sequence: TGTGCCAGCAGCGTAGATATGGAGCGGGAGGGCCTGGAGACCCAGTACTTC.

The chain has TRBV19 and TRBJ2-7, with D unresolved. Germline V gene sequence: CDR1 LNHDA, CDR2 SQIVND (reference sequence). The CDR3 has 13 residues. V shed 1 base and J shed 2 bases, with 6 bases lying between them. The DNA of the CDR3 is TGTGCCAGTAGTATAGCGCCAGCCTACGAGCAGTACTTC. The encoded protein is CASSIAPAYEQYF.

The chain uses TRBV19 and TRBJ1-2, with 8 bases identical to TRBD1. CDR1 is LNHDA and CDR2 is SQIVND in the germline V gene (reference sequence). This CDR3 contains 13 residues. The J segment lost 4 bases and the V segment lost 6 bases, leaving 4 bases of the junction unmatched. DNA of the CDR3: TGTGCCAGTAGGAGGACAGGGTTCTATGGCTACACCTTC. Amino acid sequence: CASRRTGFYGYTF.

V usage is TRBV3-1 (or the pseudogene TRBV3-2) and J usage is TRBJ1-4; D gene unclear. Trimming removed 1 base at V and 5 bases at J, with 11 bases between. This CDR3 region has 15 residues. From germline, CDR1 is LGHDT and CDR2 YNNKEL (reference sequence). The CDR3 loop is CASSQVSDFNEKLFF. CDR3 nucleotides: TGTGCCAGCAGCCAAGTTTCGGACTTCAATGAAAAACTGTTTTTT.

The table lists this clone with a few counts. The J gene is TRBJ2-1, the V gene TRBV24-1; 12 bases align to TRBD1. CDR3 length equals 14 residues. V trimming: 10 bases; J trimming: 9 bases; junction bases outside the gene matches: 9. Germline CDR1 KGHDR, CDR2 SFDVKD. DNA for the CDR3: TGTGCCACGACCGGACCGGGACAGGGGGCTGAGCAGTTCTTC. Translating gives CATTGPGQGAEQFF.

This sequence joins TRBV2 and TRBJ1-2, with D tentatively TRBD1 (6 bases). V dropped 5 bases and J dropped 4 bases, with 11 bases sitting between them. Germline V CDR1 and CDR2: SNHLY, FYNNEI. The CDR3 has 13 residues. The chain's CDR3 is CASSTGQLYGYTF. The CDR3 nucleotides read TGTGCCAGCAGTACCGGACAGCTCTATGGCTACACCTTC. Together with reference TRBV2 and TRBJ1-2, the CDR3 gives the full variable domain: EPEVTQTPSHQVTQMGQEVILRCVPISNHLYFYWYRQILGQKVEFLVSFYNNEISEKSEIFDDQFSVERPDGSNFTLKIRSTKLEDSAMYFCASSTGQLYGYTFGSGTRLTVV.

The rearrangement uses TRBV11-2 and TRBJ1-1, with 8 positions matching TRBD1. Trimming took 5 bases from V and 2 from J; bases not matched to a gene: 10. CDR3 length: 16 amino acids. In germline, CDR1 is SGHAT, CDR2 FQNNGV. The DNA for the CDR3 is TGTGCCAGCAGCCCGACAGGGGTCTCACCCAACACTGAAGCTTTCTTT. It codes for CASSPTGVSPNTEAFF. Looking up the rest from reference TRBV11-2 and TRBJ1-1 gives the full variable domain: EAGVAQSPRYKIIEKRQSVAFWCNPISGHATLYWYQQILGQGPKLLIQFQNNGVVDDSQLPKDRFSAERLKGVDSTLKIQPAKLEDSAVYLCASSPTGVSPNTEAFFGQGTRLTVV.

V gene TRBV30 combines with J gene TRBJ2-1; 12 bases are shared with TRBD2. Germline assignment: CDR1 GTSNPN and CDR2 SVGIG (reference sequence). With 3 bases clipped from V and 10 bases from J, the junction kept 7 bases outside the gene matches. The CDR3 consists of 14 residues. CDR3 protein: CAWSRLAGEGEQFF. The CDR3, as DNA: TGTGCCTGGAGCCGACTAGCGGGAGAGGGGGAGCAGTTCTTC.

The rearrangement uses TRBV6-5 and TRBJ1-3, with a weak D call TRBD1 (5 bases). This CDR3 is built from 14 residues. CDR1 is MNHEY, CDR2 SVGAGI, per germline. Trimming took 2 bases from V and 4 from J, leaving 9 bases between them. The CDR3 loop reads CASSYAGNGNTIYF. Here the CDR3 DNA reads TGTGCCAGCAGTTACGCAGGGAACGGAAACACCATATATTTT.

This clone was recorded a few times. J is TRBJ1-5 and V is TRBV5-6; no reliable D call. Per germline, CDR1 SGHDT and CDR2 YYEEEE. V dropped 0 bases and J dropped 9 bases, with 10 bases sitting between them. CDR3 length equals 13 residues. CDR3 sequence: CASSLDGDRPQHF. CDR3 bases: TGTGCCAGCAGCTTGGACGGGGATAGGCCCCAGCATTTT. Drawing the rest from reference TRBV5-6 and TRBJ1-5, the complete variable domain is DAGVTQSPTHLIKTRGQQVTLRCSPKSGHDTVSWYQQALGQGPQFIFQYYEEEERQRGNFPDRFSGHQFPNYSSELNVNALLLGDSALYLCASSLDGDRPQHFGDGTRLSIL.

The V call is TRBV3-1 (or the pseudogene TRBV3-2), the J call TRBJ2-5; D is perhaps TRBD1 (5 bases). There are 16 residues in the CDR3. V was shortened by 5 bases and J by 2 bases, with 18 bases between the two germline ends. CDR1 is LGHDT, CDR2 YNNKEL, per germline (reference sequence). The DNA of the CDR3 is TGTGCCAGCAGCTCTCAGGGTTGGGGAATACAAGAGACCCAGTACTTC. Its protein product is CASSSQGWGIQETQYF.

The J gene is TRBJ2-7, the V gene TRBV7-9, with a tentative D call TRBD1 (6 bases). Germline values: CDR1 SEHNR, CDR2 FQNEAQ (reference sequence). The CDR3 totals 15 residues. Trimming shortened V by 0 bases and J by 3 bases, and 12 bases separated the two germline ends. The CDR3 nucleotides are TGTGCCAGCAGCTTAGCGGGGGCGGACAACTACGAGCAGTACTTC. It codes for CASSLAGADNYEQYF. Full variable domain (outside the CDR3, taken from reference TRBV7-9 and TRBJ2-7): DTGVSQNPRHKITKRGQNVTFRCDPISEHNRLYWYRQTLGQGPEFLTYFQNEAQLEKSRLLSDRFSAERPKGSFSTLEIQRTEQGDSAMYLCASSLAGADNYEQYFGPGTRLTVT.

This chain joins TRBV11-2 and TRBJ1-2, with TRBD1 matching over 9 bases. CDR1 SGHAT and CDR2 FQNNGV come from the germline V gene. V trimming: 2 bases; J trimming: 3 bases; junction bases outside the gene matches: 13. The CDR3 length is 18 residues. DNA of the CDR3: TGTGCCAGCAGCTTAAGACAGGGGACAGGGTGGGATGACTATGGCTACACCTTC. This translates into CASSLRQGTGWDDYGYTF. The full variable domain, in which reference TRBV11-2 and TRBJ1-2 provide the parts outside the CDR3, is EAGVAQSPRYKIIEKRQSVAFWCNPISGHATLYWYQQILGQGPKLLIQFQNNGVVDDSQLPKDRFSAERLKGVDSTLKIQPAKLEDSAVYLCASSLRQGTGWDDYGYTFGSGTRLTVV.

The chain is built from TRBV5-1 and TRBJ1-1; no clear D. V was cut by 4 bases and J by 1 base, with 11 bases left in between. The length of the CDR3 is 14 residues. Germline V lookup: CDR1 SGHRS, CDR2 YFSETQ. CDR3 amino acids: CASSRTGSNTEAFF. Here the CDR3 DNA reads TGCGCCAGCAGCCGGACGGGATCGAACACTGAAGCTTTCTTT.

The CDR3 DNA is TGTGCCAGCAGCGGACTAGCGGCCGGGGAGCTGTTTTTT. Its protein is CASSGLAAGELFF. The chain is built from TRBV2 and TRBJ2-2; 10 nucleotides agree with TRBD2. The V gene's germline CDR1 is SNHLY and CDR2 FYNNEI. V was clipped by 6 bases and J by 6 bases; unmatched bases: 1. The CDR3 has 13 amino acids.

This clone was picked up one time. The chain carries TRBV24-1 and TRBJ2-1; TRBD1 is a possible D gene (6 bases). This CDR3 has 14 amino acids. Germline lookup yields CDR1 KGHDR and CDR2 SFDVKD. Trimming shortened V by 4 bases and J by 10 bases, and 16 bases separated the two germline ends. CDR3 DNA sequence: TGTGCCACCAGTGAGAGGGACAACCGAAAGGAGCAGTTCTTC. Its translation is CATSERDNRKEQFF.

The chain employs TRBV6-2 or TRBV6-3 and TRBJ2-7; D may be TRBD2 (5 bases). Deletions cut 6 bases from V and 4 bases from J, with 10 bases between. CDR3 length: 12 amino acids. Looked up from germline, CDR1 is MNHEY and CDR2 is SVGEGT. The CDR3: CASSPSLYEQYF. CDR3 in DNA: TGTGCCAGCAGCCCTAGCTTATACGAGCAGTACTTC.

This clone was observed once. The rearrangement uses TRBV2 and TRBJ1-4; D not resolved. Deletions cut 2 bases from V and 7 bases from J, with 14 bases between. From germline, CDR1 is SNHLY and CDR2 FYNNEI. The CDR3 has 15 amino acids. The CDR3 nucleotides read TGTGCCAGCAGTGAAAGGAAGGGTCGGGGTGAAAAACTGTTTTTT. Translation: CASSERKGRGEKLFF.

The genes are TRBV7-8 and TRBJ2-7, with a tentative D call TRBD1 (6 bases). Germline V CDR1 and CDR2: SGHVS, FQNEAQ. The V end was cut by 5 bases, the J end by 2 bases, with 7 bases between. The CDR3 is 12 amino acids. CDR3 nucleotides: TGTGCCAGCAGCCGGGACACCTACGAGCAGTACTTC. It encodes CASSRDTYEQYF.

This clone was seen only a few times. A read error may account for a junction end that differs from germline. This chain connects TRBV7-7 to TRBJ2-1, with 13 bases matching TRBD2. CDR3 length equals 15 residues. Looked up from germline, CDR1 is SSHAT and CDR2 is FNYEAQ (reference sequence). DNA of the CDR3: TGTGCTAGCAGCAGGACTAGCGGGAGCTACAATGAGCAGTTCTTC. Its translation: CASSRTSGSYNEQFF.

This clone was seen a handful of times. The chain combines TRBV19 with TRBJ2-1, with 7 positions matching TRBD2. The V gene's germline CDR1 is LNHDA and CDR2 SQIVND (reference sequence). This CDR3 region has 14 residues. The trim removed 1 base at V and 4 bases at J, leaving 1 base unmatched. CDR3 bases: TGTGCCAGTAGTATAGGGGGAGGGTACAATGAGCAGTTCTTC. Protein: CASSIGGGYNEQFF.